Included here is one T cell receptor (beta chain) sequence, with context. The CDR3 is 15 residues long. Germline V gene sequence: CDR1 SGHVS, CDR2 FNYEAQ. Trimming took off 5 bases at V and 1 base at J, with 14 bases between the two ends. The data originate from a study of blood T cell repertoires in COVID-19. Produced via immunoSEQ multiplex PCR; TCRdb's table is partial and in-frame only. The repertoire holds roughly 200,000 clones, with approximately 91% as singletons. The source of this sequence is a man aged 18 to 29 with active or convalescent COVID-19. The V call is TRBV7-6, the J call TRBJ1-1; D unresolved. The sequenced sample consisted of peripheral blood. The CDR3, as DNA: TGTGCCAGCAGCCAACTAGGAGAGAAGAACACTGAAGCTTTCTTT. It is translated as CASSQLGEKNTEAFF.